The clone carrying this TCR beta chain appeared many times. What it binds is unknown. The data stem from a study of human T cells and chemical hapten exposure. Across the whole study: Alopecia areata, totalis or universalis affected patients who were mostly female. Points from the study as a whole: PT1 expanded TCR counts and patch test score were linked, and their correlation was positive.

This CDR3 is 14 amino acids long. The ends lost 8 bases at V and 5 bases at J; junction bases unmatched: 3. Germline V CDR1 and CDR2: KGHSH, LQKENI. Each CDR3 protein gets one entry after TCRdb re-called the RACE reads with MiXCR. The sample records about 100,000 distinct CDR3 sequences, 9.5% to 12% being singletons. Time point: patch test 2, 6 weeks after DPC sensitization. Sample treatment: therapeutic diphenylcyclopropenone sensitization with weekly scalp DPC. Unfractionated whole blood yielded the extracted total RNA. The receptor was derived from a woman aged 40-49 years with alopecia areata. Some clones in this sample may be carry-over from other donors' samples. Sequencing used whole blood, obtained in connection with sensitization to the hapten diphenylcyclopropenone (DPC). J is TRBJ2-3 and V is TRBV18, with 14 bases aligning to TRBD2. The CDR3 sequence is CASRGLAGEDTQYF. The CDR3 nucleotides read TGTGCCAGCAGGGGACTAGCGGGAGAAGATACGCAGTATTTT.